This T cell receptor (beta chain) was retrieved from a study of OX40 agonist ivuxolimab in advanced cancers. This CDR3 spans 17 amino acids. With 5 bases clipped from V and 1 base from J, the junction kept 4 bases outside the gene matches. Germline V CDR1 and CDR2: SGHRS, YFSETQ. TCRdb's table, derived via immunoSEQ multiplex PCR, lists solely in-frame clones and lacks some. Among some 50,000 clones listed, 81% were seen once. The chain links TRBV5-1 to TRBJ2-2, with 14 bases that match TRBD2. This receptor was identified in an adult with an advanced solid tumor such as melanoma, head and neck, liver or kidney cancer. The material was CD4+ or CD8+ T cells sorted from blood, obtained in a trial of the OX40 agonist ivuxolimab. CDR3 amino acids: CASSEGLAGVNTGELFF. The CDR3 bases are TGCGCCAGCAGTGAGGGACTAGCGGGGGTGAACACCGGGGAGCTGTTTTTT.